Below, 9 T cell receptor beta chains from the same sample are listed, as sequenced in a study of cytomegalovirus exposure and HLA in healthy donors (dated by TCRdb to about 2017). The library was made by the immunoSEQ multiplex PCR assay. For the multiplex PCR, a mixture combining 60 forward primers for TCR Vbeta segments and 13 reverse primers for TCR Jbeta segments was used. This immuneACCESS table, as held by TCRdb, lists in-frame sequences with V and J called but not all clones. Of the missing ones, under half trace to an unresolved V gene in checked studies; the others have no known cause. For this sample there are approximately 190,000 clones; roughly 70% appear just once. Roughly 2.5% of the sample belongs to the ten largest clones. The sequencing sample was made of PBMCs. The receptors stem from a man aged 40-55 years in good health and CMV-seropositive.

The chain employs TRBV19 and TRBJ2-1; D remains unclear. CDR1 is LNHDA and CDR2 is SQIVND in the germline V gene (reference sequence). The CDR3 runs to 13 residues. The V end lost 5 bases, the J end lost 3 bases, and 8 bases lay between the germline ends. The CDR3 sequence: CASSPSYYNEQFF. In nucleotides, the CDR3 is TGTGCCAGTAGTCCCTCCTACTACAATGAGCAGTTCTTC.

The chain joins TRBV5-1 to TRBJ2-7, with 9 bases aligning to TRBD1. CDR3 length: 15 residues. Germline CDR1 reads SGHRS; CDR2 reads YFSETQ. The V segment lost 0 bases and the J segment 5 bases; nucleotides outside the gene matches: 6. The CDR3 here is CASSLEGQGHNEQYF. The CDR3 DNA reads TGCGCCAGCAGCTTGGAGGGACAGGGTCACAACGAGCAGTACTTC.

The chain is built from TRBV7-9 and TRBJ1-3; TRBD1 matches 7 bases. There are 17 residues in the CDR3. CDR1 is SEHNR and CDR2 is FQNEAQ in the germline V gene (reference sequence). The V and J ends lost 2 bases and 2 bases, in that order; junction bases with no gene match: 9. The CDR3 nucleotides read TGTGCCAGCAGCTTATGGGTTATAAGGGGGCCTGGAAACACCATATATTTT. Protein product: CASSLWVIRGPGNTIYF.

Comment on this clone: Other DNA variants within this sample encode the same CDR3. This chain connects TRBV5-6 to TRBJ1-1; D remains unclear. V was cut by 2 bases and J by 0 bases, with 8 bases left in between. The CDR3 is 14 amino acids. CDR1 is SGHDT, CDR2 YYEEEE, per germline. CDR3 sequence: CASSFPGMNTEAFF. The CDR3 DNA is TGTGCCAGCAGCTTCCCAGGCATGAACACTGAAGCTTTCTTT.

This sequence joins TRBV15 and TRBJ1-2, with D uncertain. CDR1 and CDR2 (germline): LNHNV, YYDKDF (reference sequence). The V gene lost 0 bases and the J gene lost 1 base, with 9 bases spanning the gap. This CDR3 has 15 amino acids. This CDR3 is CATSRDRGINYGYTF. The CDR3 DNA reads TGTGCCACCAGCAGAGATCGAGGGATTAACTATGGCTACACCTTC.

The chain employs TRBV4-2 and TRBJ2-5; tentatively, D is TRBD1 (6 bases). The V gene's germline CDR1 is LGHNA and CDR2 YNFKEQ. V was trimmed by 5 bases and J by 1 base, leaving 14 bases between them. The CDR3 is 15 residues long. CDR3 region: CASSSGVGSQETQYF. DNA for the CDR3: TGTGCCAGCAGCTCAGGGGTTGGGAGCCAAGAGACCCAGTACTTC.

The rearrangement joins TRBV7-8 to TRBJ2-7; D may be TRBD1 (6 bases). Trimming pared 5 bases from V and 3 bases from J, leaving 14 bases between. This CDR3 contains 14 residues. Per the germline V gene, CDR1 is SGHVS and CDR2 is FQNEAQ. The CDR3 DNA sequence: TGTGCCAGCAGCGCAATGACAGGAATCTACGAGCAGTACTTC. It specifies CASSAMTGIYEQYF.

A few counts support this clone. The chain couples TRBV6-5 to TRBJ1-1; unclear D gene. CDR1 and CDR2 from the germline V gene are MNHEY and SVGAGI. There are 11 residues in the CDR3. V shed 7 bases and J shed 0 bases, with 3 bases lying between them. CDR3 bases: TGTGCCAGCACCATGAACACTGAAGCTTTCTTT. It encodes CASTMNTEAFF.

The chain joins TRBV6-1 to TRBJ1-1; 8 bases line up with TRBD1. CDR1 MNHNS and CDR2 SASEGT come from the germline V gene. This CDR3 comprises 13 residues. V trimming: 7 bases; J trimming: 8 bases; junction bases outside the gene matches: 9. This chain's CDR3 is CASISTGVREAFF. The CDR3 DNA is TGTGCCAGCATCTCGACAGGGGTGAGGGAAGCTTTCTTT.